These 12 T cell receptor beta chains share one sample of origin, sequenced in a study of shared clonotypes between healthy human individuals. Clones were sequenced by immunoSEQ multiplex PCR, and TCRdb holds only the in-frame ones, with some missing. The data show under 600,000 clones, with 95% to 98% seen just once and approximately 0.3% held by the top ten. Naive CD8 isolation took CD45RO-negative cells positively selected for CCR7 and excluded terminally differentiated effector memory CD45RA+ cells. Sequencing used naive CD8+ T cells sorted from blood. Source of these receptors: a man aged 25 to 40 in good health.

The chain has TRBV28 and TRBJ1-5; D unclear. CDR1 MDHEN and CDR2 SYDVKM come from the germline V gene. The CDR3 length is 15 residues. Between the trimmed V and J ends, which lost 5 bases and 7 bases, there was a span of 18 bases. The CDR3 DNA reads TGTGCCAGCAGTCTAGGAACGGATACGGGGCAGCCCCAGCATTTT. It translates to CASSLGTDTGQPQHF. The variable domain in full, with the rest retrieved from reference TRBV28 and TRBJ1-5, is DVKVTQSSRYLVKRTGEKVFLECVQDMDHENMFWYRQDPGLGLRLIYFSYDVKMKEKGDIPEGYSVSREKKERFSLILESASTNQTSMYLCASSLGTDTGQPQHFGDGTRLSIL.

V and J are TRBV7-3 and TRBJ2-5; perhaps D is TRBD1 or TRBD2 (5 bases each). The CDR3 spans 14 residues. V was shortened by 2 bases and J by 0 bases, with 7 bases between the two germline ends. Germline V gives CDR1 SGHTA, CDR2 FQGTGA. The CDR3, as DNA: TGTGCCAGCAGCTTAGAGGGGTACCAAGAGACCCAGTACTTC. Protein: CASSLEGYQETQYF.

V is TRBV7-2 and J is TRBJ1-5; 7 nucleotides line up with TRBD1. The CDR3 length is 16 residues. Germline lookup yields CDR1 SGHTA and CDR2 FQGNSA. The ends lost 0 bases at V and 5 bases at J; junction bases unmatched: 7. The CDR3 protein is CASSLALWDSYQPQHF. As DNA, the CDR3 is TGTGCCAGCAGCTTAGCGCTGTGGGACAGTTATCAGCCCCAGCATTTT.

A note on this clone: The identical CDR3 is also encoded by other nucleotide sequences in the sample. The chain combines TRBV4-1 with TRBJ2-7; D is uncertain. CDR3 length: 13 amino acids. Germline loops: CDR1 MGHRA, CDR2 YSYEKL. Trimming took off 0 bases at V and 4 bases at J, with 7 bases between the two ends. In DNA, the CDR3 is TGCGCCAGCAGCCAAGATGGGTCTTACGAGCAGTACTTC. It codes for CASSQDGSYEQYF.

The table lists this clone with a count of one. The chain employs TRBV7-9 and TRBJ2-7; no clear D gene. V was clipped by 8 bases and J by 2 bases, with 13 bases between them. CDR3 size: 13 residues. Germline V gene sequence: CDR1 SEHNR, CDR2 FQNEAQ (reference sequence). CDR3 in amino acids: CASRSAGAYEQYF. The CDR3 DNA reads as TGTGCCAGCCGGTCTGCTGGGGCCTACGAGCAGTACTTC.

The gene calls are TRBV28 and TRBJ2-1; TRBD2 aligns across 11 bases. Trimming took 8 bases from V and 5 from J; bases not matched to a gene: 14. The CDR3 runs to 17 residues. Germline CDR1 reads MDHEN; CDR2 reads SYDVKM. The CDR3 coding sequence is TGTGCCAGCGACCCCTTTCCCCTAGCGGGAGGCAACAATGAGCAGTTCTTC. It is translated as CASDPFPLAGGNNEQFF.

This rearrangement joins TRBV6-1 to TRBJ2-1, with TRBD2 identical over 9 bases. This CDR3 spans 14 amino acids. V lost 7 bases, J lost 2 bases, and 3 bases stayed unmatched. Looked up from germline, CDR1 is MNHNS and CDR2 is SASEGT. The CDR3 nucleotides read TGTGCCAGCAACAGCGGGAGGACCTACAATGAGCAGTTCTTC. Encoded protein: CASNSGRTYNEQFF.

Concerning this clone: Other DNA variants within this sample encode the same CDR3. The chain combines TRBV7-9 with TRBJ2-5, with D unresolved. Germline values: CDR1 SEHNR, CDR2 FQNEAQ (reference sequence). The CDR3 totals 14 residues. The ends were cut back, 0 bases at V and 3 bases at J, with 8 bases in the middle. CDR3 loop: CASSLAGREETQYF. In DNA form, the CDR3 reads TGTGCCAGCAGCTTAGCGGGAAGGGAAGAGACCCAGTACTTC.

V gene TRBV29-1 combines with J gene TRBJ2-7; unclear D gene. The CDR3 contains 13 residues. The V gene lost 2 bases and the J gene lost 6 bases, with 14 bases spanning the gap. The germline V gene encodes CDR1 SQVTM and CDR2 ANQGSEA. CDR3 amino acids: CSVELGRIGEQYF. Here the CDR3 DNA reads TGCAGCGTTGAACTAGGCAGGATCGGCGAGCAGTACTTC.

The chain uses TRBV10-2 and TRBJ1-5; no clear D. The CDR3 runs to 12 residues. Trimming removed 2 bases from V and 9 bases from J, with 8 bases in between. Germline values: CDR1 WSHSY, CDR2 SAAADI. This CDR3 reads CASSEGGWPQHF. Written as DNA, the CDR3 is TGCGCCAGCAGTGAGGGAGGATGGCCCCAGCATTTT.

The rearrangement links TRBV7-6 to TRBJ1-1, with a weak D call TRBD1 (6 bases). Trimming stripped 1 base from V and 4 bases from J, with 13 bases between. This CDR3 region has 15 residues. The germline gives CDR1 SGHVS, CDR2 FNYEAQ. CDR3 bases: TGTGCCAGCAGCTTAGAACAGGGTATGAGCACTGAAGCTTTCTTT. It yields the protein CASSLEQGMSTEAFF.

The chain carries TRBV10-3 and TRBJ2-7, with 7 bases identical to TRBD2. CDR1 ENHRY and CDR2 SYGVKD come from the germline V gene. The V gene end was trimmed by 6 bases and the J gene end by 6 bases; junction bases not matched to a gene: 11. The CDR3 sequence is 14 residues long. CDR3 DNA sequence: TGTGCCATCAGCGCCGGGACTACCTCTGGCGAGCAGTACTTC. Translated, it gives CAISAGTTSGEQYF.